The 2 T cell receptor beta chains below all came from one sample that was sequenced in a study of patients and donors after allogeneic stem cell transplantation. TCRdb redid the calling of the RT-PCR reads with MiXCR, one entry per CDR3 protein. The sample lists some 960,000 distinct CDR3 sequences; around 17% were seen once. The source material was blood, either unsorted or a sorted T cell fraction (not recorded which). The receptors derive from a human donor who was either an allogeneic HSCT recipient or a stem cell or donor lymphocyte infusion donor (not recorded which). It is not recorded whose cells these are; they may come from a transplant donor.

This clonotype was detected only a few times. This chain joins TRBV4-1 and TRBJ2-7; D gene ambiguous. Germline V gene data show CDR1 as MGHRA and CDR2 as YSYEKL. V lost 6 bases and J lost 5, with 17 bases in between. The CDR3 loop spans 14 amino acids. The CDR3 is CASRLVMVSHEQYF. The CDR3 DNA follows: TGCGCCAGCAGGCTAGTAATGGTGTCGCACGAGCAGTACTTC.

This clonotype occurred a few times. V is TRBV25-1 and J is TRBJ2-7; 9 nucleotides line up with TRBD1. V trimming: 2 bases; J trimming: 4 bases; junction bases outside the gene matches: 9. This CDR3 is built from 16 residues. Germline lookup yields CDR1 MGHDK and CDR2 SYGVNS. This CDR3 is CASSESGVDRGYEQYF. Written as DNA, the CDR3 is TGTGCCAGCAGTGAAAGCGGGGTCGACAGGGGGTACGAGCAGTACTTC.